What follows describes a single TCR beta chain. Its antigen is currently unknown. TCRdb redid the calling of the 5' RACE reads with MiXCR, one entry per CDR3 protein. This table has a few hundred thousand distinct CDR3 sequences, over 25% appearing once. This sample stems from a study of identical twins' blood T cells. Study-wide points: Each donor's most abundant TCRbeta clonotypes shared more CDR3 sequences with her twin than unrelated donors. Twins shared about as many clonotypes as their cloneset sizes predicted. Environmental influences on twin similarity could not be excluded. Even for out-of-frame TCRbeta, twins reportedly shared V gene usage much more than unrelated donors.

This CDR3 contains 14 residues. Germline V gene data show CDR1 as SQVTM and CDR2 as ANQGSEA. V trimming: 5 bases; J trimming: 3 bases; junction bases outside the gene matches: 9. This sequence was found in a woman between 18 and 50 years old in good health. Source material: PBMCs. The chain employs TRBV29-1 and TRBJ2-5, with 7 bases lining up with TRBD1. The CDR3 sequence: CSVFYAGTEETQYF. The CDR3 coding sequence is TGCAGCGTTTTCTATGCCGGGACAGAAGAGACCCAGTACTTC.